The rows below give T cell receptor beta chains drawn from one sample of a study of blood T cell repertoires in COVID-19. Method: immunoSEQ multiplex PCR; TCRdb's copy keeps in-frame clones and lacks some. The sample lists some 85,000 clones, 65% to 85% occurring once. The material sequenced was peripheral blood. Receptors originate from a man in his 70s with COVID-19, enrolled during active disease. The CDR3 runs from the conserved cysteine through the conserved F or W. D genes are given only for firm matches. Clone size appears in some rows only: once, few, many, or a class for an expanded clone.

CDR3aa	CDR3nt	len	abundance	d_gene	v_gene	j_gene
CASSQGLAGGVEQFF	TGCGCCAGCAGCCAGGGACTAGCGGGAGGGGTTGAGCAGTTCTTC	15	-	TRBD2	TRBV5-1	TRBJ2-1
CASSSRQGSTDTQYF	TGTGCCAGTAGTTCGCGACAGGGGAGCACAGATACGCAGTATTTT	15	-	TRBD1	TRBV19	TRBJ2-3
CSVGDRGPYGGYTF	TGCAGCGTTGGAGACAGGGGGCCCTACGGTGGCTACACCTTC	14	-	TRBD1	TRBV29-1	TRBJ1-2
CASSSGGNQPQHF	TGTGCCAGCAGTTCGGGGGGTAATCAGCCCCAGCATTTT	13	-	-	TRBV12-3/TRBV12-4	TRBJ1-5
CASSPSGQYGYTF	TGTGCCAGCAGCCCCTCGGGACAGTATGGCTACACCTTC	13	-	TRBD1	TRBV7-2	TRBJ1-2
CASSLAQANTEAFF	TGCGCCAGCAGCTTGGCACAGGCGAACACTGAAGCTTTCTTT	14	-	-	TRBV5-1	TRBJ1-1
CASSSDRGRTDTQYF	TGTGCCAGCAGTTCGGACAGGGGGCGAACAGATACGCAGTATTTT	15	-	TRBD1	TRBV7-9	TRBJ2-3
CASSFGQGARETQYF	TGTGCCAGCAGTTTCGGACAGGGGGCACGAGAGACCCAGTACTTC	15	-	TRBD1	TRBV7-2	TRBJ2-5
CASSLAGATGELFF	TGTGCCAGCAGCTTAGCGGGGGCTACCGGGGAGCTGTTTTTT	14	-	-	TRBV7-8	TRBJ2-2
CASSYSGFSGANVLTF	TGTGCCAGCAGTTATTCAGGGTTCTCTGGGGCCAACGTCCTGACTTTC	16	-	-	TRBV6-2/TRBV6-3	TRBJ2-6
CASSLVGQQKAFF	TGTGCCAGCAGCTTGGTGGGCCAACAGAAAGCTTTCTTT	13	-	-	TRBV5-5	TRBJ1-1
CASSYGGGNTEAFF	TGTGCCAGTAGTTATGGAGGGGGCAACACTGAAGCTTTCTTT	14	-	TRBD1	TRBV19	TRBJ1-1
CASSSVGTGGSGANVLTF	TGTGCCAGCAGTTCGGTCGGGACAGGGGGCAGTGGGGCCAACGTCCTGACTTTC	18	-	TRBD1	TRBV5-6	TRBJ2-6
CASSLGSRQPLHF	TGTGCCAGCAGCTTAGGAAGCAGACAACCCCTCCACTTT	13	-	-	TRBV11-2	TRBJ1-6
CASSALAGGHRVGQYF	TGTGCCAGCAGTGCACTAGCGGGGGGCCACCGGGTGGGGCAGTATTTT	16	-	TRBD2	TRBV2	TRBJ2-3
CASSPQARSSGNTIYF	TGTGCCAGCAGCCCCCAAGCGAGGAGCTCTGGAAACACCATATATTTT	16	few	-	TRBV7-6	TRBJ1-3
CAWTKGAFSTDTQYF	TGTGCCTGGACTAAGGGGGCTTTTTCCACAGATACGCAGTATTTT	15	-	TRBD1	TRBV30	TRBJ2-3
CASSQDWTGLSEQYF	TGTGCCAGCAGCCAAGATTGGACAGGGTTGAGCGAGCAGTACTTC	15	few	TRBD1	TRBV4-2	TRBJ2-7
CATSRDRDSRNQPQHF	TGTGCCACCAGCAGAGATCGGGACAGCCGCAATCAGCCCCAGCATTTT	16	-	TRBD1	TRBV15	TRBJ1-5
CASSSGRYEQYF	TGTGCCAGCTCGTCCGGGAGGTACGAGCAGTACTTC	12	-	TRBD2	TRBV18	TRBJ2-7
CASSFGGLYGYTF	TGTGCCAGCAGCTTCGGGGGACTTTATGGCTACACCTTC	13	-	-	TRBV7-2	TRBJ1-2
CASSQSFYEQYF	TGTGCCAGCAGCCAATCTTTCTACGAGCAGTACTTC	12	-	-	TRBV3-1/TRBV3-2	TRBJ2-7
CASSLGDRDTGELFF	TGTGCCAGCAGCTTAGGGGACAGAGACACCGGGGAGCTGTTTTTT	15	-	TRBD1	TRBV7-2	TRBJ2-2
CASSRSTDIYGYTF	TGTGCCAGCAGCCGGTCGACAGATATCTATGGCTACACCTTC	14	few	-	TRBV7-9	TRBJ1-2
CASSARQGAGNTIYF	TGTGCCAGCAGCGCTCGACAGGGGGCTGGAAACACCATATATTTT	15	-	TRBD1	TRBV3-1/TRBV3-2	TRBJ1-3